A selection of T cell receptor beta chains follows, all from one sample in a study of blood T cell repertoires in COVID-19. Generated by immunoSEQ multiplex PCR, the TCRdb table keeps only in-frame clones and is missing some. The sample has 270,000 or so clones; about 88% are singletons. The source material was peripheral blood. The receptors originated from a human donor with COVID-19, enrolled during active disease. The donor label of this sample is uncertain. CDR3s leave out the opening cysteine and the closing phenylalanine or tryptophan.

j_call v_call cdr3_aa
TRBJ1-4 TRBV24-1 ATSDDTGGRFEKLF
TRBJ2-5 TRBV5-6 ASSFYGLAGWETQY
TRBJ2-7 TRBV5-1 ASSLRYRQSDHEQY
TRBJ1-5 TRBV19 ASSIRQPEPQH
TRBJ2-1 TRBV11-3 ASSPLGVNEQF
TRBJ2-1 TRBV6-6 ASSNNRDPYNEQF
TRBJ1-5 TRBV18 ASSPQGGSSNQPQH
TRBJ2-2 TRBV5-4 ASSLAGQGGTGELF
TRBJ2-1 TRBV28 ASRADSGSYNEQF
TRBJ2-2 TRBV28 AVPGQLNTGELF
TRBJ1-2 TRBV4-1 ASSQDPRTGGYT
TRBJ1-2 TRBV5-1 ASSLTGPRDYGYT
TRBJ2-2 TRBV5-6 ASSDNRGLVAGELF
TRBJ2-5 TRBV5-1 ASSRQAQETQY
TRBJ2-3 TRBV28 ASSTGTVPDTQY
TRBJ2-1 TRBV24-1 ATSDPTGEQF
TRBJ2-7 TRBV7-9 ASSLRRHEQY
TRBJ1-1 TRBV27 ASSLSTGNTEAF
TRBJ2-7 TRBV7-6 ASSLDVTGFDEQY
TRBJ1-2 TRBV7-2 ASSLESGSYGYT
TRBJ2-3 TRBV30 AWSGLTGAGGTDTQY
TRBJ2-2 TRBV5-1 ASSLSGRGTGELF
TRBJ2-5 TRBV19 ASSIRQGGQETQY
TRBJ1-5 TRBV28 ASRAGNQPQH
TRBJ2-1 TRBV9 ASSAVAGGPGNEQF
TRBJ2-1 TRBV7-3 ASSPDRASYNEQF
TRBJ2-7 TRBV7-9 ASREAGTPSSEQY
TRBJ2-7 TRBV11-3 ASSFEEGYEQY
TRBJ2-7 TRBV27 ASSLTAGALREQY
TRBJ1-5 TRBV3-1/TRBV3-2 ASSRQGSNQPQH
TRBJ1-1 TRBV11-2 ASSWGGKAEAF
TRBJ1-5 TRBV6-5 ASSYGGAEQPQH
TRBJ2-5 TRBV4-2 ASSQDEEGGRAMRTQY
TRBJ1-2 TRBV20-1 SARKEPAYT
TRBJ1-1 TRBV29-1 SVESGATNTEAF
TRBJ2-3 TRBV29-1 SVESKEGTDTQY
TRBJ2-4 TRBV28 ASSPSLAGVSNIQY
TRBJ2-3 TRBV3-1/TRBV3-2 ASSRQIAGTLGTQY
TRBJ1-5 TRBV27 ASSPLAGSGDQPQH
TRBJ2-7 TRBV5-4 ASSPSREGLYEQY
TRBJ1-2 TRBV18 ASSYDSLNYGYT
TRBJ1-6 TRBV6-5 ASASGTANSPLH